The clone carrying this T cell receptor (beta chain) turned up a few times. Semi-nested PCR with Nested Universal Primer A followed constant-region reverse priming of full-length variable regions. TCRdb fed the 5' RACE reads into MiXCR, producing one record per CDR3 protein. The data hold almost 8,500 distinct CDR3 sequences, with 65% to 70% observed a single time. The clonotype was recovered from a female donor with breast cancer. Sequencing was carried out using tumor-infiltrating naive CD4+ T cells sorted from the breast tumor. Subset specified: naive CD4+ T cells, CD4+CD45RA+CD25-.

This CDR3 is CASSPGGAQYYEQYF. DNA of the CDR3: TGTGCCAGCAGTCCTGGGGGAGCCCAGTACTACGAGCAGTACTTC. The chain combines TRBV6-5 with TRBJ2-7; D is perhaps TRBD1 or TRBD2 (5 bases each). Germline lookup yields CDR1 MNHEY and CDR2 SVGAGI. Trimming cost V 5 bases and J 3 bases, with 17 bases left between them. The CDR3 spans 15 residues.